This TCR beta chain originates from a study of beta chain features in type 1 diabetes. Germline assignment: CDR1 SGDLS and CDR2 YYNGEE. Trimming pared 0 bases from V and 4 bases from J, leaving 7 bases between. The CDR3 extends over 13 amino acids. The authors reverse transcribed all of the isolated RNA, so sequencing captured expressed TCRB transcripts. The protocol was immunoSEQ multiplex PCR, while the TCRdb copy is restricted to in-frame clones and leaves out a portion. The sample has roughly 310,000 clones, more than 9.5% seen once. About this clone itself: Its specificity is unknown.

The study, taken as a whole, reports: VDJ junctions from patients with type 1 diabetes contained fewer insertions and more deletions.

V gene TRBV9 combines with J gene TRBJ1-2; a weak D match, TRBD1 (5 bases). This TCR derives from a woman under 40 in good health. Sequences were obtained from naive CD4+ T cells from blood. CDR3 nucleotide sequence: TGTGCCAGCAGCGTAGGGGGCAGCTATGGCTACACCTTC. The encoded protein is CASSVGGSYGYTF.